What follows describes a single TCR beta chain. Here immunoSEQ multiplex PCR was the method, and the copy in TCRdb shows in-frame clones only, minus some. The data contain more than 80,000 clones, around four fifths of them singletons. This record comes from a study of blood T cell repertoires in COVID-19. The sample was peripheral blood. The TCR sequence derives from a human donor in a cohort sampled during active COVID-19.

CDR3 loop: CASSSQAVAYEQYF. CDR3 coding DNA: TGTGCCAGTAGTTCGCAGGCCGTTGCCTACGAGCAGTACTTC. The J gene is TRBJ2-7, the V gene TRBV19; D is unresolved. The CDR3 loop spans 14 amino acids. Germline V lookup: CDR1 LNHDA, CDR2 SQIVND (reference sequence). V was shortened by 5 bases and J by 2 bases, with 13 bases between the two germline ends. Full variable domain (missing parts from reference TRBV19 and TRBJ2-7): DGGITQSPKYLFRKEGQNVTLSCEQNLNHDAMYWYRQDPGQGLRLIYYSQIVNDFQKGDIAEGYSVSREKKESFPLTVTSAQKNPTAFYLCASSSQAVAYEQYFGPGTRLTVT.